This record concerns one T cell receptor (beta chain) sequence. Germline CDR1 and CDR2: LNHDA and SQIVND (reference sequence). This CDR3 contains 14 residues. V was trimmed by 3 bases and J by 7 bases, leaving 16 bases between them. This entry belongs to a study of shared T cell receptors in the human thymus. Sequencing used immunoSEQ multiplex PCR; TCRdb keeps in-frame clones, though not all of them. The sample holds some 660,000 clones, around 87% seen once. The same sample was also studied in work on human thymus T cells. Turning to that study: Healthy Finnish infants undergoing corrective surgery for congenital heart defects provided the donor material. Resections that were taken during corrective heart surgery supplied the thymus tissue. Apparent bias marked the V and J gene usage of thymic and blood repertoires. Unrelated individuals were reported by related research to share highly overlapping thymic repertoires.

The TCR sequence derives from a boy in the first two years of life with a congenital heart defect. The genes are TRBV19 and TRBJ2-7; the D gene is possibly TRBD2 (7 bases). The sequencing input was thymocytes. The CDR3 region has the DNA TGTGCCAGTAGTATGCCTAGCGGACAGATGGAGCAGTACTTC. Its protein is CASSMPSGQMEQYF.